This T cell receptor beta chain was documented in a study of neoadjuvant anti-PD-1 for oral cavity cancer. Study-level information: Nivolumab at 3 mg/kg was mostly given biweekly, three to four doses, pre-surgery.

There are a few counts of this clone. Its antigen remains unknown. Here immunoSEQ multiplex PCR was the method, and the copy in TCRdb shows in-frame clones only, minus some. The top ten hold 2% to 2.5% of the sample, which has 13,000 to 15,000 clones, roughly 64% seen once. Notes on the study in general: Post-nivolumab, blood T cell clonality was significantly elevated in non-responders.

The CDR3 sequence is 13 residues long. The V gene lost 3 bases and the J gene lost 1 base, with 7 bases spanning the gap. In germline, CDR1 is SGHRS, CDR2 YFSETQ. Stage II-IVA oral cavity squamous cell carcinoma was new and untreated by systemic or radiation therapy. No culture or expansion preceded analysis of these blood cells. This sample comprised PBMCs, obtained before nivolumab (anti-PD-1) treatment. The sequence derives from a person aged 40 to 85 with oral cavity squamous cell carcinoma. The chain carries TRBV5-1 and TRBJ1-2; the D is unclear. CDR3 in amino acids: CASSWRLNYGYTF. The CDR3 bases are TGCGCCAGCAGCTGGAGGCTTAACTATGGCTACACCTTC.